These 18 T cell receptor beta chains were all obtained from the same sample, sequenced in a study of blood T cell repertoires in COVID-19. The repertoire was sequenced with immunoSEQ multiplex PCR; TCRdb's copy has only in-frame clones and lacks some. The data contain about 100,000 clones, 65% to 90% of them seen just once; the ten biggest clones take up 3.5% to 4.5%. The sample taken for sequencing was peripheral blood. The source of these receptors is a man in his 60s with acute or convalescent COVID-19.

CDR3 coding DNA: TGCGCCAGCAACGCGGGTACTAGCTCCTACAATGAGCAGTTCTTC. Protein sequence: CASNAGTSSYNEQFF. The chain combines TRBV5-1 with TRBJ2-1, with D tentatively TRBD2 (5 bases). Trimming left V 6 bases short and J 0 bases short, with 13 bases between. The germline gives CDR1 SGHRS, CDR2 YFSETQ. The CDR3 is 15 residues long.

The chain is built from TRBV11-2 and TRBJ2-1; TRBD1 is a possible D gene (6 bases). Germline CDR1 is SGHAT and CDR2 is FQNNGV. CDR3 length equals 13 residues. V lost 6 bases and J lost 6, with 12 bases in between. The CDR3 region has the DNA TGTGCCAGCAGGCGCGGACAGCCCAATGAGCAGTTCTTC. Translation: CASRRGQPNEQFF.

There are a few counts of this clone. This chain connects TRBV2 to TRBJ1-1; D call uncertain. The V gene's germline CDR1 is SNHLY and CDR2 FYNNEI. V lost 4 bases to trimming and J lost 8 bases, with 8 bases between them. The CDR3 consists of 11 residues. In DNA, the CDR3 is TGTGCCAGCAGTGGGCTCATGGAAGCTTTCTTT. Amino acids: CASSGLMEAFF.

This clone was seen just once. The chain uses TRBV6-5 and TRBJ1-1; D unresolved. The CDR3 sequence is 14 residues long. Germline V gene sequence: CDR1 MNHEY, CDR2 SVGAGI. V lost 5 bases and J lost 1, with 11 bases in between. CDR3 residues: CASSPRRENTEAFF. DNA for the CDR3: TGTGCCAGCAGTCCCCGACGGGAGAACACTGAAGCTTTCTTT.

This chain joins TRBV6-5 and TRBJ2-7; TRBD1 agrees at 7 bases. V trimming: 5 bases; J trimming: 2 bases; junction bases outside the gene matches: 9. This CDR3 has 15 residues. Germline CDR1 reads MNHEY; CDR2 reads SVGAGI. CDR3 bases: TGTGCCAGCAGTCAGACTTGGGACAGCACCTACGAGCAGTACTTC. This encodes CASSQTWDSTYEQYF.

V and J are TRBV2 and TRBJ1-4; D uncertain. The CDR3 length is 14 residues. Trimming took off 6 bases at V and 0 bases at J, with 8 bases between the two ends. Germline lookup yields CDR1 SNHLY and CDR2 FYNNEI. The CDR3, as DNA: TGTGCCAGCAGGCTCGGGGCAACTAATGAAAAACTGTTTTTT. Its protein is CASRLGATNEKLFF.

CDR3 nucleotide sequence: TGTGCCACCGCACGGAGAGGACTTAACTATGGCTACACCTTC. This gives the protein CATARRGLNYGYTF. This chain connects TRBV19 to TRBJ1-2, with D uncertain. V gave up 10 bases and J gave up 1 base, with 16 bases separating them. Per germline, CDR1 LNHDA and CDR2 SQIVND (reference sequence). This CDR3 is built from 14 residues.

This clone appeared a single time. The chain has TRBV5-5 and TRBJ2-7, with 9 bases lining up with TRBD2. The CDR3 has 15 amino acids. Trimming cost V 3 bases and J 6 bases; bases outside gene matches: 10. The germline CDR1 and CDR2 sequences are SGHKS and YYEKEE (reference sequence). CDR3 DNA: TGTGCCAGCAGCTCCTTAAGCCGACTAGCGGCCGAGCAGTACTTC. Translated: CASSSLSRLAAEQYF.

This clone showed up just once. CDR3 amino acids: CASSRPGTSNNEQFF. The DNA of the CDR3 is TGTGCCAGCAGCCGCCCCGGGACTAGCAACAATGAGCAGTTCTTC. J is TRBJ2-1 and V is TRBV11-2; 9 bases match TRBD2. The CDR3 loop spans 15 amino acids. From germline, CDR1 is SGHAT and CDR2 FQNNGV. V was pared by 5 bases and J by 5 bases, with 7 bases of the junction left unmatched.

J is TRBJ1-3 and V is TRBV19; maybe TRBD1 (5 bases). Germline V gene data show CDR1 as LNHDA and CDR2 as SQIVND (reference sequence). CDR3 length equals 14 residues. The V end was cut by 5 bases, the J end by 2 bases, with 10 bases between. CDR3 residues: CASSDLQAGNTIYF. The CDR3 DNA sequence: TGTGCCAGTAGTGATTTACAGGCTGGAAACACCATATATTTT.

This rearrangement joins TRBV30 to TRBJ1-1; D is uncertain. The CDR3 runs to 11 residues. Germline V gene sequence: CDR1 GTSNPN, CDR2 SVGIG (reference sequence). Trimming took off 4 bases at V and 7 bases at J, with 10 bases between the two ends. CDR3 coding DNA: TGTGCCTGGATGATCGAGGTTGAAGCTTTCTTT. Translated, it gives CAWMIEVEAFF.

CDR3 loop: CASSHGQGNTEAFF. DNA for the CDR3: TGTGCCAGCAGCCACGGACAGGGGAACACTGAAGCTTTCTTT. The chain recombines TRBV7-9 with TRBJ1-1; TRBD1 matches 8 bases. V gave up 5 bases and J gave up 1 base; unmatched junction bases: 3. The CDR3 is 14 residues long. Germline values: CDR1 SEHNR, CDR2 FQNEAQ (reference sequence).

V is TRBV5-6 and J is TRBJ1-1; D is perhaps TRBD1 (5 bases). The CDR3 contains 14 residues. Germline CDR1 and CDR2: SGHDT and YYEEEE. Deletions cut 1 base from V and 1 base from J, with 8 bases between. CDR3 in amino acids: CASSLQGTNTEAFF. CDR3 DNA sequence: TGTGCCAGCAGCTTGCAGGGAACGAACACTGAAGCTTTCTTT.

This clone was recorded only once. The chain uses TRBV2 and TRBJ1-2; maybe TRBD1 (5 bases). Looked up from germline, CDR1 is SNHLY and CDR2 is FYNNEI. Trimming left V 6 bases short and J 1 base short, with 9 bases between. This CDR3 is 13 amino acids long. CDR3 nucleotides: TGTGCCAGCAGCCCGACAGTTAACTATGGCTACACCTTC. Its protein product is CASSPTVNYGYTF.

This chain connects TRBV9 to TRBJ2-3; 10 positions match TRBD2. With 0 bases clipped from V and 3 bases from J, the junction kept 4 bases outside the gene matches. CDR1 SGDLS and CDR2 YYNGEE come from the germline V gene. The CDR3 spans 16 residues. The CDR3 loop reads CASSVETSGETDTQYF. CDR3 nucleotide sequence: TGTGCCAGCAGCGTAGAAACTAGCGGGGAGACAGATACGCAGTATTTT.

This clone was detected only a few times. This rearrangement joins TRBV29-1 to TRBJ1-1; tentative D call: TRBD1 (5 bases). CDR3 length: 12 amino acids. Trimming took 8 bases from V and 3 from J, leaving 13 bases between them. The germline V gene has CDR1 SQVTM and CDR2 ANQGSEA. This CDR3 is CSSGRRDTEAFF. The CDR3 DNA sequence: TGCAGCTCGGGGCGGAGGGACACTGAAGCTTTCTTT.

The chain combines TRBV6-5 with TRBJ2-7; perhaps TRBD1 as D (6 bases). The CDR3 is 11 amino acids. V lost 11 bases and J 3 bases, leaving 11 bases between the germline ends. The germline V gene has CDR1 MNHEY and CDR2 SVGAGI. The CDR3 nucleotides read TGTGCCGGACAGTCGGGCTACGAGCAGTACTTC. It is translated as CAGQSGYEQYF.

V and J are TRBV5-1 and TRBJ2-2; the D is unclear. Trimming shortened V by 2 bases and J by 5 bases, and 10 bases separated the two germline ends. The CDR3 covers 14 residues. Germline V CDR1 and CDR2: SGHRS, YFSETQ. The CDR3 sequence is CASSFNVQTGELFF. Here the CDR3 DNA reads TGCGCCAGCAGCTTTAATGTCCAGACCGGGGAGCTGTTTTTT.